This TCR beta chain was identified in a study of cytomegalovirus exposure and HLA in healthy donors. Study-level findings and limits: The majority of TCR sequences were rare, yet some public TCRs appeared in many donors. V- and J-gene trimming in TCR beta was tied to a missense DCLRE1C variant by an analysis performed later.

This CDR3 has 13 amino acids. Trimming took 4 bases from V and 8 from J; bases not matched to a gene: 5. The germline CDR1 and CDR2 sequences are SGHTA and FQGNSA. Concerning this clone: The antigen is unknown.

The PCR was carried out with 60 Vbeta primers and 13 Jbeta primers. Repertoires were generated with immunoSEQ multiplex PCR, while TCRdb's copy carries only in-frame clones and drops some. Seen here are over 150,000 clones, about 83% observed once, and the top ten hold around 0.93%. Specimen: PBMCs. This TCR was sampled from a woman in her twenties or thirties in good health and CMV-seronegative. The chain has TRBV7-2 and TRBJ1-2; 9 bases align to TRBD1. CDR3 DNA: TGTGCCAGCAGCTCCCGGGACAGGGAAGGCTACACCTTC. Translating it yields CASSSRDREGYTF.